These T cell receptor beta chains were read from a single sample in a study of post-analysis software for immune sequencing data. Via MiXCR, TCRdb re-called the PCR reads, giving one row per CDR3 protein. The table includes approximately 630,000 distinct CDR3 sequences, approximately 60% detected once. Sequencing was performed on blood. These receptors were collected from a girl aged 2 to 10 with multiple sclerosis. CDR3s include the opening cysteine and the closing phenylalanine or tryptophan. Each record gives: V gene, J gene, D gene, clone size, CDR3 DNA, CDR3 protein. D genes are given only for firm matches. The size field is filled for only some rows; it gives once, few, many or a size class.

>TRBV20-1|TRBJ2-7|.|once
TGCAGTGCTTCCCCAGAGGGCCCCTACTCTTACGAGCAGTACTTC
CSASPEGPYSYEQYF
>TRBV20-1|TRBJ1-2|.|once
TGCAGTGTAGCGGGGCAGACCACGCGAGGCTACACCTTC
CSVAGQTTRGYTF
>TRBV7-2|TRBJ2-7|TRBD2|.
TGTGCCAGCAGCTTAGATCTTGGGAGGGGCTACGAGCAGTACTTC
CASSLDLGRGYEQYF
>TRBV24-1|TRBJ2-7|.|.
TGTGCCACCAGTTCCCAGCACGACGAGCAGTACTTC
CATSSQHDEQYF
>TRBV6-5|TRBJ1-6|TRBD1|.
TGTGCCGGGACAGTTCATTCACCCCTCCACTTT
CAGTVHSPLHF
>TRBV27|TRBJ2-1|.|.
TGTGCCAGCAGTATACAACTAGAGGGACTCCCCGAGCAGTTCTTC
CASSIQLEGLPEQFF
>TRBV5-1|TRBJ2-3|TRBD2|.
TGCGCCAGCAGAAGGCTAGCGGGAGGGCTGAGCACAGATACGCAGTATTTT
CASRRLAGGLSTDTQYF
>TRBV7-2|TRBJ2-1|TRBD2|.
TGTGCCAGCAGCCGACCGGGACTAGAGCAGTTCTTC
CASSRPGLEQFF
>TRBV29-1|TRBJ2-5|.|many
TGCAGCGTCCTGCAGGGGGAGACCCAGTACTTC
CSVLQGETQYF
>TRBV10-1|TRBJ2-7|TRBD1|.
TGCGCCAGCAGTGTGAGGGACAGCCCATACGAGCAGTACTTC
CASSVRDSPYEQYF
>TRBV20-1|TRBJ2-5|TRBD1|.
TGCAGTGCCCCCAACGACAGGGTGGGGCGAGAGACCCAGTACTTC
CSAPNDRVGRETQYF
>TRBV11-2|TRBJ2-3|.|.
TGTGCCAGCAGCATGTGGGACAGCACAGATACGCAGTATTTT
CASSMWDSTDTQYF
>TRBV2|TRBJ2-3|.|.
TGTGCCAGCAACTACCTTATGGGGACAGATACGCAGTATTTT
CASNYLMGTDTQYF
>TRBV5-1|TRBJ2-3|.|.
TGCGCCAGCAGCCATCGGACAGTTTACACAGATACGCAGTATTTT
CASSHRTVYTDTQYF
>TRBV7-3|TRBJ2-1|.|.
TGTGCCAGCAGCCCAATCGGTGCAGGTAGTAATGAGCAGTTCTTC
CASSPIGAGSNEQFF
>TRBV6-2/TRBV6-3|TRBJ1-1|.|.
TGTGCCAGCAGTTACGGAGGCAGGGCGAACACTGAAGCTTTCTTT
CASSYGGRANTEAFF